One T cell receptor (beta chain) is described in this entry. The antigen is unknown. This record comes from a study of T-cell memory formation after mild COVID-19. In the study overall: The study found TCR clusters largely donor specific.

Study-wide findings and caveats: CD4/CD8 balance held among clones contracting day 15 to 85, and later expanders leaned CD4+.

TCRalpha and TCRbeta libraries used 5'RACE with constant-segment primers and UMIs. TCRdb analysed the 5' RACE reads with MiXCR anew, one entry per CDR3 protein. The sample holds some 320,000 distinct CDR3 sequences, roughly an eighth seen once. Germline lookup yields CDR1 DFQATT and CDR2 SNEGSKA (reference sequence). This CDR3 region has 13 residues. The V and J ends lost 5 bases and 0 bases respectively, with 11 bases between them. The chain combines TRBV20-1 with TRBJ2-7; D may correspond to TRBD1 or TRBD2 (5 bases each). The sequence derives from a man aged 18 to 30 who had mild COVID-19 (a few samples of this study predate the infection). Cell type and time point are not known. Sequenced input: PBMCs or a T cell subset sorted from them (not recorded which). CDR3 region: CSASGTASYEQYV. The DNA for the CDR3 is TGCAGTGCTTCCGGGACGGCCTCCTACGAGCAGTACGTC.